This T cell receptor beta chain was recorded in a study of blood T cells in healthy people across ages. Study results and limitations: Any changes in expanded clonotypes were possibly confounded, as donor CMV status remained unknown.

With a J-beta primer mix and a sample-barcoded 5' primer, a second PCR ran about 7 to 11 cycles. Tagging of each cDNA molecule was performed by a template-switch adaptor with 12 random nucleotides. Each CDR3 protein gets one entry after TCRdb re-called the 5' RACE reads with MiXCR. Here the sample spans roughly 1,800,000 distinct CDR3 sequences, about 50% being singletons. A word on this clonotype: Its specificity is not known.

Trimming took off 1 base at V and 6 bases at J, with 13 bases between the two ends. The CDR3 consists of 13 residues. Looked up from germline, CDR1 is DFQATT and CDR2 is SNEGSKA (reference sequence). The gene calls are TRBV20-1 and TRBJ2-7; D not certain. This sequence was found in a woman aged 40-49 years in good health. The specimen sequenced was blood. The CDR3 DNA sequence: TGCAGTGCTAGAGTCCTTGTGCAAGGCGAGCAGTACTTC. This translates into CSARVLVQGEQYF.